These T cell receptor beta chains were read from a single sample in a study of T cell repertoires in cytomegalovirus infection. Each CDR3 protein is one row after TCRdb ran MiXCR on the reads. The sample has fewer than 700,000 distinct CDR3 sequences, 20% to 25% seen once. The specimen was CD8+ T cells from PBMCs. Receptors originate from a human donor in good health (CMV status not recorded). Some clones in this sample may be carry-over from other donors' samples. Each CDR3 is given with its conserved first and last residue.

V gene,CDR3 protein
TRBV20-1,CSALRPRTQLGYGYTF
TRBV4-1,CASSQDTGLNTEAFF
TRBV11-2,CASSPRAGGYTQYF
TRBV10-3,CAIRTGKHEQYF
TRBV20-1,CSAQGVNAEAFF
TRBV2,CASSNRESGANVLTF
TRBV28,CTSSPRIPSTDTQYF
TRBV7-4,CASSFRTLGGYTF
TRBV13,CASSSRGVVYDEQFF
TRBV7-6,CASSLGISTDTQYF
TRBV2,CASSELFGQDEAFF
TRBV29-1,CSVEDQAGGVTGELFF
TRBV29-1,CSVLWGGDTQYF
TRBV6-2/TRBV6-3,CASSYSYGTEAFF
TRBV7-2,CASRQTGSSGNTIYF
TRBV12-3/TRBV12-4,CASTIGDYDTDTQYF
TRBV5-5,CASKSRITDTQYF
TRBV27,CASDSSGGATDTQYF
TRBV6-1,CASSEGGTQYF
TRBV6-6,CASSYSRGQNEQFF
TRBV7-9,CASSTTGAYGYTF
TRBV5-1,CASALGGGGLQETQYF
TRBV29-1,CSVDEASAEAFF
TRBV7-2,CASSSRTPPGETQYF
TRBV5-1,CASNLETSTDTQYF
TRBV4-1,CASSQVPRDNEQFF
TRBV4-2,CASSQDGGAAGELFF